The rows below give T cell receptor beta chains drawn from one sample of a study of graft-versus-host responses after intestinal transplantation. Assay: immunoSEQ multiplex PCR; the TCRdb copy retains only in-frame clones and omits some. The sample consists of tens of thousands of clones, approximately 95% of them appearing once. Antigen specificity for these receptors is unknown. Sequenced material: unstimulated CD8+ T cells sorted from spleen or lymph node cells, taken before transplant. The receptors originated from a human donor who was the organ donor for an intestinal transplant. CDR3s include the opening cysteine and the closing phenylalanine or tryptophan. The D gene is left open where the match is weak. Size tells how often a clone was seen (once, few, many) or the class of an expanded clone, and some rows leave it out.

clone_size	j_call	v_call	d_call	cdr3_nt	cdr3_aa
-	TRBJ1-2	TRBV9	-	TGTGCCAGCAGCGTAGGGGCAGGGCCCTATGGCTACACCTTC	CASSVGAGPYGYTF
-	TRBJ2-2	TRBV7-9	-	TGTGCCAGCAGCTCCACGGACAGTTACACCGGGGAGCTGTTTTTT	CASSSTDSYTGELFF
once	TRBJ2-5	TRBV27	TRBD2	TGTGCCAGCAGTTTAGGTGCTAGCGGGAGTACGGAGACCCAGTACTTC	CASSLGASGSTETQYF
-	TRBJ1-2	TRBV19	-	TGTGCCAGTAGTATGGGGGCAGCCTGGCACTATGGCTACACCTTC	CASSMGAAWHYGYTF
-	TRBJ2-1	TRBV9	TRBD2	TGTGCCAGCAGTGACAGACTAGCGGGGAACAATGAGCAGTTCTTC	CASSDRLAGNNEQFF
-	TRBJ1-1	TRBV7-2	-	TGTGCCAGCAGCCTAGATCTAGGGGTCATGAACACTGAAGCTTTCTTT	CASSLDLGVMNTEAFF
-	TRBJ2-1	TRBV19	TRBD2	TGTGCCAGTAGCCGAACCGGACTAGCGGGAGTAGGACGGGAGCAGTTCTTC	CASSRTGLAGVGREQFF
-	TRBJ2-2	TRBV5-1	TRBD2	TGCGCCAGCAGCCGAATTGCACTAGCGGGGAACACCGGGGAGCTGTTTTTT	CASSRIALAGNTGELFF
-	TRBJ2-7	TRBV4-3	TRBD2	TGCGCCAGCAGCTTCACTATAGCGGGATCAAGCGACGAGCAGTACTTC	CASSFTIAGSSDEQYF
-	TRBJ1-2	TRBV30	-	TGTGCCTGGACGTTTGAGCCCTATGGCTACACCTTC	CAWTFEPYGYTF
once	TRBJ2-6	TRBV18	-	TGTGCCAGCTCACCATATTCGGAGGGACCTAACGTCCTGACTTTC	CASSPYSEGPNVLTF
-	TRBJ2-7	TRBV19	TRBD1	TGTGCCAGTAGTCCAGTCGGGACAGGAGCCTACGAGCAGTACTTC	CASSPVGTGAYEQYF
few	TRBJ2-3	TRBV9	TRBD2	TGTGCCAGTGAGGCCGGGACTAGCGGCTCAGATACGCAGTATTTT	CASEAGTSGSDTQYF
-	TRBJ1-2	TRBV27	-	TGTGCCAGCAGTCCAACAGCCACGACTAACTATGGCTACACCTTC	CASSPTATTNYGYTF
-	TRBJ2-7	TRBV2	TRBD1	TGTGCCAGCAGTGCGGGACAGGGTGCCCACGAGCAGTACTTC	CASSAGQGAHEQYF
-	TRBJ1-2	TRBV27	-	TGTGCCAGCAGGAACCAGGGTAATGGCTACACCTTC	CASRNQGNGYTF
-	TRBJ2-1	TRBV4-3	TRBD2	TGCGCCAGCAGCCAAGAGGGTCTAGCGGAGCTTAATGAGCAGTTCTTC	CASSQEGLAELNEQFF
-	TRBJ1-4	TRBV7-9	TRBD1	TGTGCCAGCAGCGAGACAGGGTCTAATGAAAAACTGTTTTTT	CASSETGSNEKLFF
-	TRBJ1-2	TRBV2	-	TGTGCCAGCCCGAGGGAGGACTATGGCTACACCTTC	CASPREDYGYTF
-	TRBJ2-1	TRBV9	-	TGTGCCAGCAGCGTCCCGGTCAGCGGGTCCTACAATGAGCAGTTCTTC	CASSVPVSGSYNEQFF
-	TRBJ2-1	TRBV6-6	-	TGTGCCAGCAGTTACTTAGAGGGGACTCCGGACAATGAGCAGTTCTTC	CASSYLEGTPDNEQFF
-	TRBJ1-1	TRBV7-9	-	TGTGCCAGCAGCTCCTCGGAGGCGGCGGCTGAAGCTTTCTTT	CASSSSEAAAEAFF
-	TRBJ2-1	TRBV7-3	-	TGTGCCAGCAGCCCAAGTCGGGACAGACTAGTCAATGAGCAGTTCTTC	CASSPSRDRLVNEQFF
-	TRBJ2-1	TRBV27	TRBD2	TGTGCCAGCACCCCCCCGGGACTAGCGGGAGCCGGGGCCAATGAGCAGTTCTTC	CASTPPGLAGAGANEQFF
once	TRBJ2-2	TRBV27	TRBD1	TGTGCCAGCAGTACCACGGACAGGGCCAAGTTGATTGCCGGGGAGCTGTTTTTT	CASSTTDRAKLIAGELFF
-	TRBJ2-7	TRBV29-1	-	TGCAGCGTTGACGGCGGAACCTACGAGCAGTACTTC	CSVDGGTYEQYF
-	TRBJ2-3	TRBV28	-	TGTGCCAGCATCCCAAAAACATCAGGCACAGATACGCAGTATTTT	CASIPKTSGTDTQYF
-	TRBJ2-2	TRBV4-2	-	TGTGCCAGCAGCCGACCGGGACAAAAGAACACCGGGGAGCTGTTTTTT	CASSRPGQKNTGELFF
once	TRBJ2-5	TRBV13	-	TGTGCCAGCAGCTCGAGCGGGACAGGTCAAGAGACCCAGTACTTC	CASSSSGTGQETQYF
-	TRBJ2-1	TRBV5-1	TRBD2	TGCGCCAGCAGCTGGGGGACTAGCAGGGGTGAGCAGTTCTTC	CASSWGTSRGEQFF
-	TRBJ2-7	TRBV12-5	TRBD2	TGTGCTAGTGGTTTGCCCCGGGGACTAGCTGGGTCCGACGAGCAGTACTTC	CASGLPRGLAGSDEQYF
-	TRBJ1-2	TRBV27	-	TGTGCCAGCAGCCCCGGAGACTCCTATGGCTACACCTTC	CASSPGDSYGYTF
-	TRBJ2-1	TRBV7-6	TRBD2	TGTGCCAGCAGCTTAGGCGGGGGGGTACTTGAGCAGTTCTTC	CASSLGGGVLEQFF
few	TRBJ2-7	TRBV5-6	-	TGTGCCAGCCACTCACTAAACACCGAGCAGTACTTC	CASHSLNTEQYF
-	TRBJ1-1	TRBV6-1	TRBD1	TGTGCCAGCAGTGAAGATTTTGGACAGGGCCCTATGAACACTGAAGCTTTCTTT	CASSEDFGQGPMNTEAFF
-	TRBJ1-2	TRBV5-6	-	TGTGCCAGCAGCTTGGGTCAGATCTATGGCTACACCTTC	CASSLGQIYGYTF
-	TRBJ2-1	TRBV5-5	TRBD2	TGTGCCAGCAGCGGAATAGTACTAGCGGGACAGTTCTTC	CASSGIVLAGQFF
-	TRBJ2-7	TRBV9	TRBD1	TGTGCCAGCAGCCCCGGGACAGGGGGATACTACGAGCAGTACTTC	CASSPGTGGYYEQYF
-	TRBJ2-7	TRBV5-1	TRBD2	TGCGCCACCCCGGGTAGCGGGCGTTGCGAGCAGTACTTC	CATPGSGRCEQYF
-	TRBJ2-5	TRBV5-1	TRBD2	TGCGCCAGCAGCTTGGTCGGGGGGGAGCAAGAGACCCAGTACTTC	CASSLVGGEQETQYF
-	TRBJ2-2	TRBV5-8	-	TGTGCCAGCAGCCCAGGACGGAGGGGGGGCACCGGGGAGCTGTTTTTT	CASSPGRRGGTGELFF
-	TRBJ2-3	TRBV4-2	-	TGTGCCAGCAGCCAAGAGGAGACAGATACGCAGTATTTT	CASSQEETDTQYF
-	TRBJ1-2	TRBV27	-	TGTGCCAGCAGTCCCCCGGGGGGTCCTAACTATGGCTACACCTTC	CASSPPGGPNYGYTF
-	TRBJ2-1	TRBV7-4	-	TGTGCCAGCAGCCACGGACGGGGTTACAATGAGCAGTTCTTC	CASSHGRGYNEQFF
-	TRBJ2-3	TRBV27	-	TGTGCCAGCAGTTTTCGGGGAGCGGGCCACACAGATACGCAGTATTTT	CASSFRGAGHTDTQYF
-	TRBJ2-1	TRBV5-6	-	TGTGCCAGCAGCTTGGGAGGGGAGCAGTTCTTC	CASSLGGEQFF
-	TRBJ1-4	TRBV7-6	-	TGTGCCAGCAGCCCCAAGCGGGCAACTAATGAAAAACTGTTTTTT	CASSPKRATNEKLFF
-	TRBJ1-6	TRBV5-6	-	TGTGCCAGCAGTCGACAGTACTCCTATAATTCACCCCTCCACTTT	CASSRQYSYNSPLHF
-	TRBJ2-1	TRBV19	-	TGTGCCAGTAGTATCTCCAGTGGCAATGAGCAGTTCTTC	CASSISSGNEQFF
-	TRBJ1-4	TRBV5-1	-	TGCGCCAGCAGCCTGGGAGGGAGGGAAAAACTGTTTTTT	CASSLGGREKLFF
-	TRBJ1-4	TRBV7-9	TRBD1	TGTGCCAGCAGCTCTAAGACAGGGTCGGACGAAAAACTGTTTTTT	CASSSKTGSDEKLFF
-	TRBJ2-1	TRBV5-4	TRBD2	TGTGCCAGCAGCTCCTCTTACGGGGGGGCCTACAATGAGCAGTTCTTC	CASSSSYGGAYNEQFF
-	TRBJ2-5	TRBV7-9	-	TGTGCCAGCAGCGATTTATCCGGGTCCCGCGAAGAGACCCAGTACTTC	CASSDLSGSREETQYF
-	TRBJ2-1	TRBV9	TRBD2	TGTGCCAGCAGCGTAGCTACGGGGGGGCCCGGCCATGAGCAGTTCTTC	CASSVATGGPGHEQFF
-	TRBJ1-1	TRBV9	-	TGTGCCAGCAGCGTAGGGGGGGGCGGTGAAGCTTTCTTT	CASSVGGGGEAFF